One and the same sample provided the 20 T cell receptor beta chains below, sequenced in a study of cytomegalovirus exposure and HLA in healthy donors. Clones were sequenced by immunoSEQ multiplex PCR, and TCRdb holds only the in-frame ones, with some missing. Of some 110,000 clones in the sample, around 94% were seen once. Sequencing was done on a sample of PBMCs. The receptors were gathered from a woman aged 18-29 years in good health and CMV-seronegative.

The chain is built from TRBV28 and TRBJ1-1; perhaps TRBD1 as D (6 bases). CDR3 length equals 15 residues. The germline V gene encodes CDR1 MDHEN and CDR2 SYDVKM. The V gene lost 5 bases and the J gene lost 0 bases, with 13 bases spanning the gap. CDR3 coding DNA: TGTGCCAGCAGTACTCGAGGGGGTTTGAACACTGAAGCTTTCTTT. It translates to CASSTRGGLNTEAFF.

The chain has TRBV20-1 and TRBJ1-1, with D possibly TRBD1 on 6 matching bases. Per the germline V gene, CDR1 is DFQATT and CDR2 is SNEGSKA (reference sequence). V lost 5 bases to trimming and J lost 8 bases, with 12 bases between them. The CDR3 covers 11 residues. CDR3 sequence: CSAGRQGEAFF. CDR3 DNA sequence: TGCAGTGCTGGTAGGCAGGGGGAAGCTTTCTTT.

The chain combines TRBV11-2 with TRBJ1-6, with D tentatively TRBD1 (6 bases). The germline gives CDR1 SGHAT, CDR2 FQNNGV. The V and J ends lost 5 bases and 9 bases respectively, with 20 bases between them. The CDR3 is 16 amino acids. CDR3 sequence: CASSHTHGGASSPLHF. The CDR3 DNA reads as TGTGCCAGCAGCCATACACATGGGGGCGCAAGTTCACCCCTCCACTTT. The complete variable domain, with remaining parts taken from reference TRBV11-2 and TRBJ1-6, reads EAGVAQSPRYKIIEKRQSVAFWCNPISGHATLYWYQQILGQGPKLLIQFQNNGVVDDSQLPKDRFSAERLKGVDSTLKIQPAKLEDSAVYLCASSHTHGGASSPLHFGNGTRLTVT.

The chain carries TRBV4-1 and TRBJ1-1; D call uncertain. Trimming shortened V by 1 base and J by 7 bases, and 22 bases separated the two germline ends. The CDR3 spans 17 residues. Germline V gene data show CDR1 as MGHRA and CDR2 as YSYEKL. CDR3 bases: TGCGCCAGCAGCCAAGTCATGCACCGCTGGGCACCCGATGAAGCTTTCTTT. Amino acids: CASSQVMHRWAPDEAFF.

J is TRBJ2-4 and V is TRBV7-9; TRBD2 matches 8 bases. Germline loops: CDR1 SEHNR, CDR2 FQNEAQ (reference sequence). The CDR3 covers 15 residues. The trim removed 5 bases at V and 8 bases at J, leaving 11 bases unmatched. CDR3 sequence (DNA): TGTGCCAGCAGCACGGGGGGGCCAGGATCTCACATTCAGTACTTC. Translating it yields CASSTGGPGSHIQYF.

The chain has TRBV7-6 and TRBJ2-2, with D hard to call. V shed 2 bases and J shed 2 bases, with 6 bases lying between them. The CDR3 spans 14 residues. Per germline, CDR1 SGHVS and CDR2 FNYEAQ. DNA for the CDR3: TGTGCCAGCAGCTTATACTATAACACCGGGGAGCTGTTTTTT. This sequence encodes CASSLYYNTGELFF.

J is TRBJ1-5 and V is TRBV21-1. TRBV21-1 corresponds to a pseudogene. CDR3 size: 11 residues. The CDR3 DNA sequence: TGTGCCAGCAGGAGCCATCAGCCCCAGCATTTT. Protein product: CASRSHQPQHF.

The rearrangement uses TRBV14 and TRBJ2-7; the match to TRBD1 covers 8 bases. The junction had 3 bases not matched to a gene; V was cut back by 5 bases and J by 3 bases. Germline CDR1 and CDR2: SGHDN and FVKESK. The CDR3 length is 13 residues. In DNA, the CDR3 is TGTGCCAGCAGCAAAGGGACAGGCTACGAGCAGTACTTC. It is translated as CASSKGTGYEQYF.

The chain joins TRBV4-1 to TRBJ2-3; D is possibly TRBD1 (5 bases). The CDR3 contains 14 residues. V was pared by 0 bases and J by 3 bases, with 7 bases between. CDR1 and CDR2 from the germline V gene are MGHRA and YSYEKL. The CDR3 DNA is TGCGCCAGCAGCCAAGAAACAGGTACAGATACGCAGTATTTT. Translated: CASSQETGTDTQYF.

J is TRBJ1-1 and V is TRBV7-2; D not resolved. The CDR3 runs 13 residues. V was trimmed by 1 base and J by 5 bases, leaving 8 bases between them. CDR1 and CDR2 from the germline V gene are SGHTA and FQGNSA. The DNA for the CDR3 is TGTGCCAGCAGCTTAGTAGAGGATACTGAAGCTTTCTTT. It is translated as CASSLVEDTEAFF.

The chain links TRBV30 to TRBJ1-3; D is possibly TRBD1 (5 bases). Germline V gene sequence: CDR1 GTSNPN, CDR2 SVGIG (reference sequence). CDR3 length: 13 residues. Trimming cost V 4 bases and J 0 bases, with 7 bases left between them. The DNA for the CDR3 is TGTGCCTGGACCGGGGGCTCTGGAAACACCATATATTTT. Translation: CAWTGGSGNTIYF.

CDR3: CASRPPSPGELFF. The DNA for the CDR3 is TGTGCCAGCAGACCTCCTAGCCCCGGGGAGCTGTTTTTT. J is TRBJ2-2 and V is TRBV6-5, with D possibly TRBD2 on 5 matching bases. The germline V gene encodes CDR1 MNHEY and CDR2 SVGAGI. V lost 6 bases and J 6 bases, leaving 11 bases between the germline ends. CDR3 length: 13 amino acids.

The chain couples TRBV4-1 to TRBJ2-1; unclear D gene. The CDR3 has 16 amino acids. Trimming took 1 base from V and 2 from J, leaving 12 bases between them. Germline V gene data show CDR1 as MGHRA and CDR2 as YSYEKL. The CDR3 DNA follows: TGCGCCAGCAGCCAAGTACCAGGCCGAGCCTACAATGAGCAGTTCTTC. Its protein is CASSQVPGRAYNEQFF.

The J gene is TRBJ2-5, the V gene TRBV7-9; D is perhaps TRBD1 (6 bases). Germline V CDR1 and CDR2: SEHNR, FQNEAQ (reference sequence). V lost 5 bases and J 1 base, leaving 17 bases between the germline ends. The CDR3 length is 16 residues. The CDR3 DNA reads as TGTGCCAGCAGCCTTCCCAGGGGTGCGCGCCAAGAGACCCAGTACTTC. Amino acids: CASSLPRGARQETQYF.

This chain uses TRBV18 with TRBJ2-1; 8 bases match TRBD2. Trimming at V came to 4 bases and at J to 10 bases, leaving 15 bases not matched to a gene. The CDR3 runs to 16 residues. Germline V CDR1 and CDR2: KGHSH, LQKENI. The CDR3: CASSREPTSALTEQFF. The CDR3 DNA reads TGTGCCAGCTCACGAGAACCGACTAGCGCCCTTACGGAGCAGTTCTTC.

V is TRBV11-3 and J is TRBJ2-1; TRBD1 is a possible D gene (5 bases). V lost 1 base, J lost 1 base, and 8 bases lay in between. This CDR3 is 15 amino acids long. Germline CDR1 SGHNT, CDR2 YENEEA. Written as DNA, the CDR3 is TGTGCCAGCAGCTTAGGGGCAGGGTCCTACAATGAGCAGTTCTTC. Translation: CASSLGAGSYNEQFF.

This chain uses TRBV2 with TRBJ2-7; D ambiguous. The CDR3 totals 14 residues. V lost 6 bases to trimming and J lost 0 bases, with 12 bases between them. Germline lookup yields CDR1 SNHLY and CDR2 FYNNEI. This CDR3 reads CASRGLPPSYEQYF. CDR3 nucleotide sequence: TGTGCCAGCAGGGGCCTGCCCCCCTCCTACGAGCAGTACTTC. Full variable domain (outside the CDR3, taken from reference TRBV2 and TRBJ2-7): EPEVTQTPSHQVTQMGQEVILRCVPISNHLYFYWYRQILGQKVEFLVSFYNNEISEKSEIFDDQFSVERPDGSNFTLKIRSTKLEDSAMYFCASRGLPPSYEQYFGPGTRLTVT.

This clone was seen only once. V usage is TRBV7-2 and J usage is TRBJ2-2; 8 nucleotides align to TRBD2. There are 13 residues in the CDR3. V shed 5 bases and J 6 bases; nucleotides not matched to a gene: 2. From germline, CDR1 is SGHTA and CDR2 FQGNSA. The chain's CDR3 is CASSRGGSGELFF. The CDR3 DNA is TGTGCCAGCAGCCGCGGGGGGTCCGGGGAGCTGTTTTTT.

CDR3 amino acids: CASSYESGGGTEAFF. CDR3 DNA: TGTGCCAGCAGTTACGAGTCAGGGGGTGGCACTGAAGCTTTCTTT. The chain links TRBV6-6 to TRBJ1-1; 7 bases align to TRBD1. Trimming at V came to 2 bases and at J to 4 bases, leaving 7 bases not matched to a gene. The germline CDR1 and CDR2 sequences are MNHNY and SVGAGI (reference sequence). CDR3 size: 15 residues.

The J gene is TRBJ1-4, the V gene TRBV19; D is ambiguous. The CDR3 length is 15 residues. With 5 bases removed from V and 7 bases from J, the gap between germline ends came to 17 bases. CDR1 LNHDA and CDR2 SQIVND come from the germline V gene (reference sequence). In DNA form, the CDR3 reads TGTGCCAGTAGTTCGAGGTCGTTAGGAGGTGAAAAACTGTTTTTT. Encoded protein: CASSSRSLGGEKLFF. Drawing the rest from reference TRBV19 and TRBJ1-4, the complete variable domain is DGGITQSPKYLFRKEGQNVTLSCEQNLNHDAMYWYRQDPGQGLRLIYYSQIVNDFQKGDIAEGYSVSREKKESFPLTVTSAQKNPTAFYLCASSSRSLGGEKLFFGSGTQLSVL.